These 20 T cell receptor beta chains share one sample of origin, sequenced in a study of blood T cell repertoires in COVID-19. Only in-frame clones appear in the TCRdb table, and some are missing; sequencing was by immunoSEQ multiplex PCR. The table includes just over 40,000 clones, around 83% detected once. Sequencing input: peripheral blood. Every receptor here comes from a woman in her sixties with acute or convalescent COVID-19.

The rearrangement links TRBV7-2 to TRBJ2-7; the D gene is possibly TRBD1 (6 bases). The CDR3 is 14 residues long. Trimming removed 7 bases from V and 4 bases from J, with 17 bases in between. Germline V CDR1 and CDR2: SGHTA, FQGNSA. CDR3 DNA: TGTGCCAGCACCCCAGGGGTACTTGTATACGAGCAGTACTTC. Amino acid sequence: CASTPGVLVYEQYF.

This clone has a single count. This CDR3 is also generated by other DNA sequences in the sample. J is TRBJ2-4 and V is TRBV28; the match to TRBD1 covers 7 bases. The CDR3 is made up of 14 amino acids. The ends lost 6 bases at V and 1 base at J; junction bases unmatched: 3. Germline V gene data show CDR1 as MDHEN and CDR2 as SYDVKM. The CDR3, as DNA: TGTGCCAGCAGCTTACAGGGGGCCAAAAACATTCAGTACTTC. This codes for CASSLQGAKNIQYF.

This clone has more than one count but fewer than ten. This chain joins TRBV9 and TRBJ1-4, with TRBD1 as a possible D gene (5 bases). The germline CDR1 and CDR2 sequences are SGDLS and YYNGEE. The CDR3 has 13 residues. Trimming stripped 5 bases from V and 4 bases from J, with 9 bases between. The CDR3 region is CASSTGDNEKLFF. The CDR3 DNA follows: TGTGCCAGCAGTACAGGAGATAATGAAAAACTGTTTTTT.

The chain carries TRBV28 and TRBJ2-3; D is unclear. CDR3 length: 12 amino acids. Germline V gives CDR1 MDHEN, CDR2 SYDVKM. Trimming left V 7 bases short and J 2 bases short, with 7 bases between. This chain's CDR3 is CASTSYTDTQYF. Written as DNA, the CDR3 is TGTGCCAGCACGAGTTACACAGATACGCAGTATTTT.

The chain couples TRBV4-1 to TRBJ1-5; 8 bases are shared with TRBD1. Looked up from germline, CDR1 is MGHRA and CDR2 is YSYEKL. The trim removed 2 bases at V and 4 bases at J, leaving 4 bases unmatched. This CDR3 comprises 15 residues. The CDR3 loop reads CASSQITGGNQPQHF. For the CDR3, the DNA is TGCGCCAGCAGCCAAATTACAGGGGGTAATCAGCCCCAGCATTTT.

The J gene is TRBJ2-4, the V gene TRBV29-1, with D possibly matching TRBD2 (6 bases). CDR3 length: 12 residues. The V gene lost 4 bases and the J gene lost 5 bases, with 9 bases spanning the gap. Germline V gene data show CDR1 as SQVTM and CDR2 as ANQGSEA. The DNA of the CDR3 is TGCAGCGTTGGTAGCGGCCAAAACATTCAGTACTTC. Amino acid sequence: CSVGSGQNIQYF.

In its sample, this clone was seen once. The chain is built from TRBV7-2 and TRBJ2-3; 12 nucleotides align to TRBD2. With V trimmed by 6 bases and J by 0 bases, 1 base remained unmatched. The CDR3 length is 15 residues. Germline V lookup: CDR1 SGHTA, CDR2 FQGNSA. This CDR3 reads CASRLAGGSTDTQYF. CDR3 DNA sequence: TGTGCCAGCAGGCTAGCGGGGGGGAGCACAGATACGCAGTATTTT.

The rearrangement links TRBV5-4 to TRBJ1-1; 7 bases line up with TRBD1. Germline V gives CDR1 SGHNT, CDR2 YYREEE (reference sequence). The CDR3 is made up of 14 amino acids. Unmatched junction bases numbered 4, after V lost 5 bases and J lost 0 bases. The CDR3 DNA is TGTGCCAGCAGATCCCAGGGGGTGAACACTGAAGCTTTCTTT. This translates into CASRSQGVNTEAFF.

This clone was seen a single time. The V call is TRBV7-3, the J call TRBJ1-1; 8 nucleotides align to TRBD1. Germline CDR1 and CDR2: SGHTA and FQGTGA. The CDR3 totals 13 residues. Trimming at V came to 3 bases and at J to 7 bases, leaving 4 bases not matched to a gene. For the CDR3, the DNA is TGTGCCAGCAGCTTCCAGGGGGCGAGTGAAGCTTTCTTT. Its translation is CASSFQGASEAFF.

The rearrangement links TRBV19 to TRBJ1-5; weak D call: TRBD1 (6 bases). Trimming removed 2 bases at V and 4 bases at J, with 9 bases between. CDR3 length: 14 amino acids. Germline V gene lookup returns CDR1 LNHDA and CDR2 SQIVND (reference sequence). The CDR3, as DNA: TGTGCCAGTAGTATAATTACAGGGAATCAGCCCCAGCATTTT. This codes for CASSIITGNQPQHF.

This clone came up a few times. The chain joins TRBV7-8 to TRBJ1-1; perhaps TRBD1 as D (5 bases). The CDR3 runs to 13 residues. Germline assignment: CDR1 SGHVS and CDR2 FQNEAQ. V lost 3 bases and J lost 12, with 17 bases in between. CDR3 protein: CASSFLQGATPFF. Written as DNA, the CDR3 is TGTGCCAGCAGCTTCCTCCAAGGGGCGACGCCTTTCTTT.

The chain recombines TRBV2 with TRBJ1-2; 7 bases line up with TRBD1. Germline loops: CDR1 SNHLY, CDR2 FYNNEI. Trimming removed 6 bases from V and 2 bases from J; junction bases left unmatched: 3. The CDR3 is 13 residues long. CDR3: CASSRDSNYGYTF. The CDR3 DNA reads TGTGCCAGCAGCCGGGACAGCAACTATGGCTACACCTTC.

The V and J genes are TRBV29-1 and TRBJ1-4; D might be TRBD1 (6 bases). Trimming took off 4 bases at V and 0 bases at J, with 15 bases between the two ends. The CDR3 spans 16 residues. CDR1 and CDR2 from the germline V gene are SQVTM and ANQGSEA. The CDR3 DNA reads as TGCAGCGTTGGGGGGAAGGACAGTTCAACTAATGAAAAACTGTTTTTT. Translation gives CSVGGKDSSTNEKLFF.

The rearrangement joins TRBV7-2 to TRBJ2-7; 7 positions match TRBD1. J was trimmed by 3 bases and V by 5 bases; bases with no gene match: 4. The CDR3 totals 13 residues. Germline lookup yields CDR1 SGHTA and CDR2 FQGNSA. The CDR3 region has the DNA TGTGCCAGCAGCCGTTGGACAGGCTACGAGCAGTACTTC. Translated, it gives CASSRWTGYEQYF.

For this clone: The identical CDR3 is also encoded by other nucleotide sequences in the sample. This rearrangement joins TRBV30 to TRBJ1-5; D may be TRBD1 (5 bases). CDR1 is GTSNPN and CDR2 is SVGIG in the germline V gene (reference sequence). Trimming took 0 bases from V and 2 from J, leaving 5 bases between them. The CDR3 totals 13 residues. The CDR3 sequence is CAWSVQGNQPQHF. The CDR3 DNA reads TGTGCCTGGAGTGTACAGGGCAATCAGCCCCAGCATTTT.

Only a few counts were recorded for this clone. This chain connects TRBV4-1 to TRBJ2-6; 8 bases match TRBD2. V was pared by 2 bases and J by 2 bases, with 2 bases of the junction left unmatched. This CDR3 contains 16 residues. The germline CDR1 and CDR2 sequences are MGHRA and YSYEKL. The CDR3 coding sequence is TGCGCCAGCAGCCAACTAGCGGGTACTGGGGCCAACGTCCTGACTTTC. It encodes CASSQLAGTGANVLTF.

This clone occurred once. CDR3 sequence reads: CATYGGSMNTEAFF. The CDR3 DNA reads as TGTGCCACGTACGGGGGATCCATGAACACTGAAGCTTTCTTT. This chain connects TRBV6-5 to TRBJ1-1; D perhaps matches TRBD1 (5 bases). The CDR3 is 14 amino acids. The germline gives CDR1 MNHEY, CDR2 SVGAGI. V lost 10 bases and J lost 0, with 15 bases in between.

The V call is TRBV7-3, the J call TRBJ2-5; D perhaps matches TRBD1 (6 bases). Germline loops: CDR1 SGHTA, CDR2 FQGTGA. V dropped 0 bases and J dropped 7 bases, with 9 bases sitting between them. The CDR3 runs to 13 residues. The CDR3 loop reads CASSLTSTGTQYF. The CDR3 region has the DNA TGTGCCAGCAGCTTAACCTCGACAGGGACCCAGTACTTC.

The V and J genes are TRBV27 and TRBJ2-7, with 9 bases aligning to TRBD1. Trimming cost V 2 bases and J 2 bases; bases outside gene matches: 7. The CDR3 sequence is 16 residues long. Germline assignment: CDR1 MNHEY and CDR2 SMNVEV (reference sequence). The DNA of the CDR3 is TGTGCCAGCAGTTTACAACAGGGGGCCCTCCCCTACGAGCAGTACTTC. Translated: CASSLQQGALPYEQYF.

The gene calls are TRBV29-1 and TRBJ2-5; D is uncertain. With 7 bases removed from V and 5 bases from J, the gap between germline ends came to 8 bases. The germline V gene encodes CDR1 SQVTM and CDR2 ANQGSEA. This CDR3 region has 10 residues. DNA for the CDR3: TGCAGCGGAGCCTTGGAGACCCAGTACTTC. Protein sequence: CSGALETQYF.